This entry features one TCR beta chain sequence. The antigen remains unidentified. Germline CDR1 is ENHRY and CDR2 is SYGVKD. The CDR3 spans 15 residues. V was clipped by 0 bases and J by 8 bases, with 13 bases between them. These data come from a study of cytomegalovirus exposure and HLA in healthy donors. Study conclusions and caveats: The study listed roughly 160 cytomegalovirus-associated TCR beta chains. Versus the roughly 670-donor mean, an Asian-associated ancestry cluster reportedly showed fewer N-insertions in a later analysis. It is likely that the observed cluster of highly shared sequence variants was a sequencing artifact.

A multiplex PCR was run with 60 Vbeta primers and 13 Jbeta primers. Using immunoSEQ multiplex PCR, the repertoire was profiled, and TCRdb retains in-frame clones only, with some absent. The data contain about 210,000 clones, 75% to 85% of them seen just once; the ten biggest clones take up around 0.38%. Donors counted as nominally healthy when sampled, yet unrecorded immune exposures were likely. This sequence originates from a male donor in good health and CMV-seropositive. The chain has TRBV10-3 and TRBJ1-4; no clear D. Sequencing used PBMCs. CDR3 coding DNA: TGTGCCATCAGTGAGTCTCGGACGGCGGGGGAAAAACTGTTTTTT. Its translation is CAISESRTAGEKLFF.